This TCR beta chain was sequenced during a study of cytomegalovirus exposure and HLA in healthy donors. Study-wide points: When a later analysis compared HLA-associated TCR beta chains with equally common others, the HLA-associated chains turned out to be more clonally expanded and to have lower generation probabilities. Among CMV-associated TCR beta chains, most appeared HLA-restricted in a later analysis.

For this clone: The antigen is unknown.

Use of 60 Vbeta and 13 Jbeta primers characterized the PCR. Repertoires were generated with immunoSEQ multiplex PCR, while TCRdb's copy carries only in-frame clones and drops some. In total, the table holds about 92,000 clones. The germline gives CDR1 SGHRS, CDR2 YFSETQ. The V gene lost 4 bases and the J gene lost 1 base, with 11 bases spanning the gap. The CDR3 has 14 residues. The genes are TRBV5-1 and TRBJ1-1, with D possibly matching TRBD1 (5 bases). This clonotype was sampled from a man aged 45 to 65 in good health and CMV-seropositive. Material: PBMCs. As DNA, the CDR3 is TGCGCCAGCAGCATAGGCGGGGGGAACACTGAAGCTTTCTTT. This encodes CASSIGGGNTEAFF.